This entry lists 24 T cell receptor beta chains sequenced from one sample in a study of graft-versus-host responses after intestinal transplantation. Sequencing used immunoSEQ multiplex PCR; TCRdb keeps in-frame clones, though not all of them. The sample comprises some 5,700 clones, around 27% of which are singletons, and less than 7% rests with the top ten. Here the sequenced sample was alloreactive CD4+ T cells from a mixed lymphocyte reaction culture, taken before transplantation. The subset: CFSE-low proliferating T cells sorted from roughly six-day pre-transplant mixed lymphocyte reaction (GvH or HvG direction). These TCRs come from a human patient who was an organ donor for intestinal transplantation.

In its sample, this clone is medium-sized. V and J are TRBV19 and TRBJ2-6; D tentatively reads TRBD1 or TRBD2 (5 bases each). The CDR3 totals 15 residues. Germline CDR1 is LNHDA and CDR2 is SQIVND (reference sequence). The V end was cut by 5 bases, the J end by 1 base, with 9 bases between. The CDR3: CASSQRTSGANVLTF. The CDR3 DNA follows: TGTGCCAGTAGTCAGCGGACATCTGGGGCCAACGTCCTGACTTTC.

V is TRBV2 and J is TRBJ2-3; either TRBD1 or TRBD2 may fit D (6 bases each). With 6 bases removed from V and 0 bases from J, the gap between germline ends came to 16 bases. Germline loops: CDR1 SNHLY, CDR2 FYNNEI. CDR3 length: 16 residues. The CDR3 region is CASSRGPGPSTDTQYF. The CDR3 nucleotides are TGTGCCAGCAGCCGGGGGCCGGGCCCGAGCACAGATACGCAGTATTTT.

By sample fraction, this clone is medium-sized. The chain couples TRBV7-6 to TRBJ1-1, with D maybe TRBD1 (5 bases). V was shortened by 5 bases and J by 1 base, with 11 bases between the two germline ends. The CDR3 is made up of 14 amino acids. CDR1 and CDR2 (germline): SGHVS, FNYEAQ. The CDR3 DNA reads TGTGCCAGCAGCCTAATCGGGACGAACACTGAAGCTTTCTTT. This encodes CASSLIGTNTEAFF.

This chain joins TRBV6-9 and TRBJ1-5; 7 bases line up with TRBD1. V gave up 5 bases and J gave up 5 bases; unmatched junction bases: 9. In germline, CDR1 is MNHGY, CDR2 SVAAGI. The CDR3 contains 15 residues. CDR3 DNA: TGTGCCAGCAGTCCCGGGACAGTAACTTATCAGCCCCAGCATTTT. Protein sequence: CASSPGTVTYQPQHF.

The CDR3 DNA sequence: TGCGCCAGCAGCTTGGAAGGGGAGGGCACTGAAGCTTTCTTT. It translates to CASSLEGEGTEAFF. V is TRBV5-1 and J is TRBJ1-1; a weak D match, TRBD1 (5 bases). Trimming left V 0 bases short and J 4 bases short, with 10 bases between. CDR3 length equals 14 residues. CDR1 is SGHRS, CDR2 YFSETQ, per germline.

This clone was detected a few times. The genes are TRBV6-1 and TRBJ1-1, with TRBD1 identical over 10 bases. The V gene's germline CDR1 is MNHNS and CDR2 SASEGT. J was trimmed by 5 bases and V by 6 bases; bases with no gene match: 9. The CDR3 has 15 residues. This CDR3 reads CASSIMTGGWTEAFF. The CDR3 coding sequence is TGTGCCAGCAGCATAATGACAGGGGGCTGGACTGAAGCTTTCTTT.

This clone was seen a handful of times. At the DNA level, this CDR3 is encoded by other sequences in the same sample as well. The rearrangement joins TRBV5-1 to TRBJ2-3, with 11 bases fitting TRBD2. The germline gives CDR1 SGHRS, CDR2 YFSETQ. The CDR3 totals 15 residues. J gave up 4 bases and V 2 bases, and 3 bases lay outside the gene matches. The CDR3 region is CASSLGLAGADTQYF. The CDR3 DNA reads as TGCGCCAGCAGCTTAGGACTAGCGGGTGCAGATACGCAGTATTTT.

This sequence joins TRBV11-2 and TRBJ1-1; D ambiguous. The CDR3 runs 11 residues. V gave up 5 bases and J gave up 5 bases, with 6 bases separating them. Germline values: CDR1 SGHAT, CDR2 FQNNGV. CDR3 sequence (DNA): TGTGCCAGCAGCCCGGGAACTGAAGCTTTCTTT. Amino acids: CASSPGTEAFF.

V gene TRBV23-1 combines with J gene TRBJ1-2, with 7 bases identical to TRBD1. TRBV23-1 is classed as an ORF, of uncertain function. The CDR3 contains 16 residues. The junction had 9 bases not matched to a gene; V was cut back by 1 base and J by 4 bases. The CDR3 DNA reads TGCGCCAGCAGTCAATTAAGGCAGGGGGTTCCCTATGGCTACACCTTC. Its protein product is CASSQLRQGVPYGYTF.

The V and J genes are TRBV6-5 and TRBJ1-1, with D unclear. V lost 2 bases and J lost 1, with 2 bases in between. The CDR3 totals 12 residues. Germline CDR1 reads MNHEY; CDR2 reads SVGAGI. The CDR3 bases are TGTGCCAGCAGTTACAGGAACACTGAAGCTTTCTTT. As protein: CASSYRNTEAFF.

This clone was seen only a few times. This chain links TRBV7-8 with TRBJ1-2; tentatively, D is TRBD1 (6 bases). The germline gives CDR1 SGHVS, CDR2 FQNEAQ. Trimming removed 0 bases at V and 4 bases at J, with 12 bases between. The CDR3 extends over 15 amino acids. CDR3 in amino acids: CASSLAGGRGYGYTF. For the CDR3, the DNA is TGTGCCAGCAGCTTAGCTGGGGGGCGCGGCTATGGCTACACCTTC.

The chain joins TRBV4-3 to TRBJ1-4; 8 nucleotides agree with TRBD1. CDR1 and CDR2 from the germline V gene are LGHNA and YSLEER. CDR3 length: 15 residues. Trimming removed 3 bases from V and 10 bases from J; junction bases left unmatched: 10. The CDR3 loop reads CASSQVQGARVKLFF. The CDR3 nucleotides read TGCGCCAGCAGCCAGGTTCAGGGGGCTAGGGTAAAACTGTTTTTT.

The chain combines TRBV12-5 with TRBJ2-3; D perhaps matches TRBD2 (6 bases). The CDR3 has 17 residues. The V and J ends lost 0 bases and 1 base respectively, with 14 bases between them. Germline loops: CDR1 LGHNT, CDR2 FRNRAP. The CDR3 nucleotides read TGTGCTAGTGGTTTGGTAGTCAATCGGAGGGGCACAGATACGCAGTATTTT. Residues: CASGLVVNRRGTDTQYF.

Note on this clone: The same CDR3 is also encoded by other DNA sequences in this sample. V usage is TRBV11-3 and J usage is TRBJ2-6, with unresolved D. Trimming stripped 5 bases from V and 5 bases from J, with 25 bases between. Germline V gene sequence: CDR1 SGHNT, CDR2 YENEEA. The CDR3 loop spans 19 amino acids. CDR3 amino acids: CASSIRCDLEQSRANVLTF. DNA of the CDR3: TGTGCCAGCAGCATACGGTGCGATCTCGAACAAAGTCGGGCCAACGTCCTGACTTTC. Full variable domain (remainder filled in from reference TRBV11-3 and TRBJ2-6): EAGVVQSPRYKIIEKKQPVAFWCNPISGHNTLYWYLQNLGQGPELLIRYENEEAVDDSQLPKDRFSAERLKGVDSTLKIQPAELGDSAVYLCASSIRCDLEQSRANVLTFGAGSRLTVL.

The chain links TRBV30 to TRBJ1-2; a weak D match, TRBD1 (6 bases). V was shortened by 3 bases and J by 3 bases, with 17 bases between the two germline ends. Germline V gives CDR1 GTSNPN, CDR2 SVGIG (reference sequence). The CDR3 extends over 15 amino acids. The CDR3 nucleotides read TGTGCCTGGAGAGATGCCGGGACAAAAGACTATGGCTACACCTTC. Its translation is CAWRDAGTKDYGYTF.

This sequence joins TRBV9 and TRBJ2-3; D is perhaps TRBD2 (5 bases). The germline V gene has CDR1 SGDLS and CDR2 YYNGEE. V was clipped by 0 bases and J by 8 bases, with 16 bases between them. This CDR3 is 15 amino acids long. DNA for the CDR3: TGTGCCAGCAGCGTAGGTGCGGGTGGGCCGGGTACGCAGTATTTT. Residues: CASSVGAGGPGTQYF. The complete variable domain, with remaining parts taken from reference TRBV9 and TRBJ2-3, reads DSGVTQTPKHLITATGQRVTLRCSPRSGDLSVYWYQQSLDQGLQFLIQYYNGEERAKGNILERFSAQQFPDLHSELNLSSLELGDSALYFCASSVGAGGPGTQYFGPGTRLTVL.

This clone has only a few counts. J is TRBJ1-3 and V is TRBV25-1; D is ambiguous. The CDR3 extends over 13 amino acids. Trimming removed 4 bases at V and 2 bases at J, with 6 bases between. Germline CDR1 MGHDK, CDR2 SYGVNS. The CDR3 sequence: CASSGTAGNTIYF. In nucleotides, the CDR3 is TGTGCCAGCAGTGGGACGGCTGGAAACACCATATATTTT.

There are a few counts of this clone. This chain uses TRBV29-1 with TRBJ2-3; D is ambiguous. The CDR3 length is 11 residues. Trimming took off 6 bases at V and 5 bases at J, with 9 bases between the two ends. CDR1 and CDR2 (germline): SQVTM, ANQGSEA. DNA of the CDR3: TGCAGCGTACCGTGGGGAGATACGCAGTATTTT. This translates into CSVPWGDTQYF.

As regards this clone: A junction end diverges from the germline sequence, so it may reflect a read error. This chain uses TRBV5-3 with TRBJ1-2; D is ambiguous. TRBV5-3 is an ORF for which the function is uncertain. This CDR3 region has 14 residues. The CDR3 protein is CASSLVGFNYGYTF. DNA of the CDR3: TGTGCCAGCAGCTTGGTAGGATTTAACTATGGCTACACCTTC.

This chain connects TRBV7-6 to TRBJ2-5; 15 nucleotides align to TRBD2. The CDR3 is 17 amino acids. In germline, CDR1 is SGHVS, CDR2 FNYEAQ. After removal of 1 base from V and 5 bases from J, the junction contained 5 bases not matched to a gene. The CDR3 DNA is TGTGCCAGCAGCTTAGGGACTAGCGGGAGGGCCCCGGAGACCCAGTACTTC. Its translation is CASSLGTSGRAPETQYF.

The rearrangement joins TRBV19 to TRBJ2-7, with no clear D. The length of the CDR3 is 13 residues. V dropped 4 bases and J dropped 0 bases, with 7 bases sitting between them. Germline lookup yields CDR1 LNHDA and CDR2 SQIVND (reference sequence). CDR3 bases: TGTGCCAGTAGTACCCAGACCTCCTACGAGCAGTACTTC. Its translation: CASSTQTSYEQYF. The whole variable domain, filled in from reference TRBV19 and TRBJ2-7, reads DGGITQSPKYLFRKEGQNVTLSCEQNLNHDAMYWYRQDPGQGLRLIYYSQIVNDFQKGDIAEGYSVSREKKESFPLTVTSAQKNPTAFYLCASSTQTSYEQYFGPGTRLTVT.

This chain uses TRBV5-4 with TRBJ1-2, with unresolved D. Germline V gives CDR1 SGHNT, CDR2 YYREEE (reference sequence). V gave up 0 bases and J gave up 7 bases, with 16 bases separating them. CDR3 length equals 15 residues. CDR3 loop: CASSLESSLTGGYTF. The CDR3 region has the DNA TGTGCCAGCAGCTTGGAATCCAGCCTGACGGGTGGCTACACCTTC. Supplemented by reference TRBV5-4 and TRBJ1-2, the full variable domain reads ETGVTQSPTHLIKTRGQQVTLRCSSQSGHNTVSWYQQALGQGPQFIFQYYREEENGRGNFPPRFSGLQFPNYSSELNVNALELDDSALYLCASSLESSLTGGYTFGSGTRLTVV.

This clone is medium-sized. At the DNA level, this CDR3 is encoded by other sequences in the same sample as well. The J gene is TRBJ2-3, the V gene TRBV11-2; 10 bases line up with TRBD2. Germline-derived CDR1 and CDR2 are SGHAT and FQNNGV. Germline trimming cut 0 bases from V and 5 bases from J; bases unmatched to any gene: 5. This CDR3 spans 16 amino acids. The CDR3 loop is CASSLDEREGVDTQYF. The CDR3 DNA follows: TGTGCCAGCAGCTTAGACGAGCGGGAGGGGGTAGATACGCAGTATTTT.

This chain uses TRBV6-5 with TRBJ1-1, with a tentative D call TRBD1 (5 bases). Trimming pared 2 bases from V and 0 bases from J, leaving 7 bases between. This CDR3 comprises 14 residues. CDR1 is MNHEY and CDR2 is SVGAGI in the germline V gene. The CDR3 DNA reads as TGTGCCAGCAGTTACAGGGGTTTGAACACTGAAGCTTTCTTT. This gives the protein CASSYRGLNTEAFF.